These 23 T cell receptor beta chains were all obtained from the same sample, sequenced in a study of shared clonotypes between healthy human individuals (dated by TCRdb to 2018 to 2021). The method was the immunoSEQ multiplex PCR assay. This immuneACCESS table, as held by TCRdb, lists in-frame sequences with V and J called but not all clones. Of the missing ones, under half trace to an unresolved V gene in checked studies; the others have no known cause. The sample table holds about 2.3 million clones, of which just under 95% were seen once. The top ten hold more than 0.35% of the sample. Sequenced: naive CD4+ T cells from PBMCs. This sample's cell subset or site label indicates: CD45RA+ positively selected. The receptors here all came from a man aged 18 to 35 in good health. Some clones in this sample may be carry-over from other donors' samples.

The chain joins TRBV2 to TRBJ2-7; the D is unclear. The CDR3 spans 11 residues. Germline lookup yields CDR1 SNHLY and CDR2 FYNNEI. Trimming took off 4 bases at V and 13 bases at J, with 14 bases between the two ends. In DNA form, the CDR3 reads TGTGCCAGCAGTGGAGTGGAGTTACTTTACTTC. It yields the protein CASSGVELLYF.

In nucleotides, the CDR3 is TGTGCCAGCAGCTGGGTGGACGGGGCCTACGAGCAGTACTTC. Translated, it gives CASSWVDGAYEQYF. This chain uses TRBV5-6 with TRBJ2-7; TRBD2 is a possible D gene (5 bases). The germline V gene encodes CDR1 SGHDT and CDR2 YYEEEE. V shed 3 bases and J shed 2 bases, with 12 bases lying between them. The CDR3 is made up of 14 amino acids.

The chain couples TRBV11-2 to TRBJ2-7; no definite D call. Germline CDR1 reads SGHAT; CDR2 reads FQNNGV. CDR3 length: 13 residues. V was trimmed by 3 bases and J by 5 bases, leaving 11 bases between them. This CDR3 reads CASSLVRSHEQYF. As DNA, the CDR3 is TGTGCCAGCAGCTTGGTTAGAAGCCACGAGCAGTACTTC.

This chain uses TRBV6-4 with TRBJ2-7; 8 nucleotides match TRBD2. V shed 4 bases and J 5 bases; nucleotides not matched to a gene: 10. This CDR3 has 15 amino acids. Germline values: CDR1 MRHNA, CDR2 SNTAGT. CDR3 amino acids: CASSGASGPCDEQYF. The DNA of the CDR3 is TGTGCCAGCAGTGGAGCTAGCGGGCCCTGTGACGAGCAGTACTTC.

As for this clone: The same CDR3 arises from other DNA sequences in this sample as well. This sequence joins TRBV6-1 and TRBJ1-2, with D unclear. Germline CDR1 MNHNS, CDR2 SASEGT. The V gene lost 0 bases and the J gene lost 2 bases, with 1 base spanning the gap. The CDR3 sequence is 12 residues long. CDR3 residues: CASSEANYGYTF. The CDR3 DNA reads as TGTGCCAGCAGTGAAGCAAACTATGGCTACACCTTC.

This clone came up a few times. V and J are TRBV10-3 and TRBJ1-1; D unresolved. Germline-derived CDR1 and CDR2 are ENHRY and SYGVKD. Trimming pared 0 bases from V and 4 bases from J, leaving 6 bases between. This CDR3 spans 13 amino acids. The CDR3 sequence: CAISESRATEAFF. CDR3 bases: TGTGCCATCAGTGAGTCGAGGGCCACTGAAGCTTTCTTT.

The rearrangement links TRBV5-1 to TRBJ2-7; TRBD1 aligns across 8 bases. With 4 bases clipped from V and 6 bases from J, the junction kept 9 bases outside the gene matches. This CDR3 is built from 14 residues. Germline CDR1 reads SGHRS; CDR2 reads YFSETQ. CDR3 in amino acids: CASSADGQGREQYF. DNA for the CDR3: TGCGCCAGCAGCGCTGACGGACAGGGACGCGAGCAGTACTTC.

The chain is built from TRBV6-1 and TRBJ2-1, with 9 bases that match TRBD2. Germline lookup yields CDR1 MNHNS and CDR2 SASEGT. The CDR3 loop spans 15 amino acids. V was pared by 4 bases and J by 3 bases, with 4 bases of the junction left unmatched. The CDR3 loop reads CASSGLAGIYNEQFF. CDR3 DNA: TGTGCCAGCAGTGGGCTAGCGGGAATCTACAATGAGCAGTTCTTC.

This sequence joins TRBV10-1 and TRBJ2-2, with 8 bases fitting TRBD1. CDR1 is WNHNN and CDR2 is SYGVQD in the germline V gene (reference sequence). The CDR3 is 13 amino acids. Germline trimming cut 6 bases from V and 5 bases from J; bases unmatched to any gene: 2. Here the CDR3 reads CASSRTGTGELFF. The CDR3 nucleotides read TGCGCCAGCAGCAGGACAGGGACCGGGGAGCTGTTTTTT.

The rearrangement links TRBV7-2 to TRBJ2-5; 12 nucleotides match TRBD2. This CDR3 contains 16 residues. The germline V gene encodes CDR1 SGHTA and CDR2 FQGNSA. Losses at the gene ends were 5 bases for V and 4 bases for J; bases not matched to a gene: 8. The CDR3 is CASSRRLAGDGETQYF. The DNA for the CDR3 is TGTGCCAGCAGCCGGAGACTAGCGGGAGACGGAGAGACCCAGTACTTC. The variable domain in full, with the rest retrieved from reference TRBV7-2 and TRBJ2-5, is GAGVSQSPSNKVTEKGKDVELRCDPISGHTALYWYRQSLGQGLEFLIYFQGNSAPDKSGLPSDRFSAERTGGSVSTLTIQRTQQEDSAVYLCASSRRLAGDGETQYFGPGTRLLVL.

As for this clone: The same CDR3 can be traced to other DNA sequences in this sample. The CDR3 here is CASSPDRVNTEAFF. The CDR3 nucleotides read TGCGCCAGCAGCCCGGACAGGGTGAACACTGAAGCTTTCTTT. V is TRBV5-1 and J is TRBJ1-1, with 8 bases lining up with TRBD1. Trimming took 4 bases from V and 0 from J; bases not matched to a gene: 2. The CDR3 totals 14 residues. Germline CDR1 is SGHRS and CDR2 is YFSETQ.

Note on this clone: The same CDR3 arises from other DNA sequences in this sample as well. V gene TRBV7-2 combines with J gene TRBJ2-2; no clear D. V was shortened by 3 bases and J by 5 bases, with 7 bases between the two germline ends. The CDR3 extends over 13 amino acids. Germline CDR1 SGHTA, CDR2 FQGNSA. The CDR3 nucleotides are TGTGCCAGCAGCTTTGACGTTACCGGGGAGCTGTTTTTT. Protein sequence: CASSFDVTGELFF.

The rearrangement links TRBV14 to TRBJ2-3; D unclear. Germline CDR1 and CDR2: SGHDN and FVKESK. The CDR3 spans 13 residues. The V gene lost 5 bases and the J gene lost 4 bases, with 10 bases spanning the gap. As DNA, the CDR3 is TGTGCCAGCAGCACCTCGACATCAGATACGCAGTATTTT. Protein: CASSTSTSDTQYF.

The V and J genes are TRBV6-5 and TRBJ1-1; D not resolved. The CDR3 length is 13 residues. The germline V gene has CDR1 MNHEY and CDR2 SVGAGI. Trimming cost V 6 bases and J 7 bases, with 15 bases left between them. The CDR3 coding sequence is TGTGCCAGCAGATTACTCGGGCAGGATGAAGCTTTCTTT. Translation gives CASRLLGQDEAFF.

The V gene is TRBV27, the J gene TRBJ2-6, with no clear D. The CDR3 has 13 amino acids. The germline gives CDR1 MNHEY, CDR2 SMNVEV (reference sequence). V lost 3 bases and J lost 4, with 4 bases in between. This CDR3 reads CASSFPGANVLTF. For the CDR3, the DNA is TGTGCCAGCAGTTTCCCCGGGGCCAACGTCCTGACTTTC.

The genes are TRBV19 and TRBJ2-5; 8 nucleotides line up with TRBD1. The CDR3 is 11 amino acids. J lost 5 bases, V lost 10 bases, and 3 bases had no gene match. Germline CDR1 and CDR2: LNHDA and SQIVND (reference sequence). The CDR3 spells CAIGQGETQYF. The DNA of the CDR3 is TGTGCCATAGGACAGGGCGAGACCCAGTACTTC. The complete variable domain, with remaining parts taken from reference TRBV19 and TRBJ2-5, reads DGGITQSPKYLFRKEGQNVTLSCEQNLNHDAMYWYRQDPGQGLRLIYYSQIVNDFQKGDIAEGYSVSREKKESFPLTVTSAQKNPTAFYLCAIGQGETQYFGPGTRLLVL.

The chain joins TRBV19 to TRBJ2-5; possibly TRBD2 for D (5 bases). Germline CDR1 and CDR2: LNHDA and SQIVND (reference sequence). The CDR3 sequence is 14 residues long. V gave up 2 bases and J gave up 1 base, with 8 bases separating them. The CDR3 DNA reads TGTGCCAGTAGTATAACCGGGATCCAAGAGACCCAGTACTTC. Amino acid sequence: CASSITGIQETQYF. The variable domain in full, with the rest retrieved from reference TRBV19 and TRBJ2-5, is DGGITQSPKYLFRKEGQNVTLSCEQNLNHDAMYWYRQDPGQGLRLIYYSQIVNDFQKGDIAEGYSVSREKKESFPLTVTSAQKNPTAFYLCASSITGIQETQYFGPGTRLLVL.

The chain's CDR3 is CASRSLLRRETQYF. Written as DNA, the CDR3 is TGTGCCAGCAGGTCTCTGCTAAGGCGGGAGACCCAGTACTTC. The chain uses TRBV28 and TRBJ2-5; D uncertain. Germline lookup yields CDR1 MDHEN and CDR2 SYDVKM. This CDR3 has 14 residues. Trimming stripped 6 bases from V and 5 bases from J, with 16 bases between. The full variable domain, rest sourced from reference TRBV28 and TRBJ2-5, is DVKVTQSSRYLVKRTGEKVFLECVQDMDHENMFWYRQDPGLGLRLIYFSYDVKMKEKGDIPEGYSVSREKKERFSLILESASTNQTSMYLCASRSLLRRETQYFGPGTRLLVL.

This clone was detected once. This chain connects TRBV28 to TRBJ2-7; a possible D gene is TRBD1 (6 bases). V lost 3 bases and J 3 bases, leaving 12 bases between the germline ends. Germline V gives CDR1 MDHEN, CDR2 SYDVKM. This CDR3 contains 14 residues. CDR3 nucleotides: TGTGCCAGCAGTTTGTGGGGGCCCAACTACGAGCAGTACTTC. Amino acids: CASSLWGPNYEQYF.

The genes are TRBV11-2 and TRBJ2-7, with D perhaps TRBD2 (6 bases). CDR3 length: 14 amino acids. Trimming cost V 1 base and J 6 bases, with 13 bases left between them. Germline V lookup: CDR1 SGHAT, CDR2 FQNNGV. As DNA, the CDR3 is TGTGCCAGCAGCTTAGTTAGCGGCCCCCTCGAGCAGTACTTC. Residues: CASSLVSGPLEQYF. The full variable domain, rest sourced from reference TRBV11-2 and TRBJ2-7, is EAGVAQSPRYKIIEKRQSVAFWCNPISGHATLYWYQQILGQGPKLLIQFQNNGVVDDSQLPKDRFSAERLKGVDSTLKIQPAKLEDSAVYLCASSLVSGPLEQYFGPGTRLTVT.

The CDR3 region is CASSWVQGNEQFF. Written as DNA, the CDR3 is TGTGCCAGCAGCTGGGTTCAGGGTAATGAGCAGTTCTTC. This chain joins TRBV7-3 and TRBJ2-1; a possible D gene is TRBD1 (5 bases). The germline gives CDR1 SGHTA, CDR2 FQGTGA. V shed 4 bases and J shed 7 bases, with 11 bases lying between them. The CDR3 has 13 residues.

This clone was recorded only once. The chain employs TRBV27 and TRBJ1-4; D unresolved. V was clipped by 3 bases and J by 0 bases, with 8 bases between them. Germline assignment: CDR1 MNHEY and CDR2 SMNVEV (reference sequence). The CDR3 runs 15 residues. The CDR3 bases are TGTGCCAGCAGTTTCCAGAGTGCAACTAATGAAAAACTGTTTTTT. Its translation: CASSFQSATNEKLFF.

The rearrangement joins TRBV20-1 to TRBJ1-2; D unresolved. The CDR3 runs to 11 residues. With 6 bases removed from V and 4 bases from J, the gap between germline ends came to 9 bases. Germline V gene sequence: CDR1 DFQATT, CDR2 SNEGSKA (reference sequence). CDR3: CSAQHSYGYTF. The CDR3 DNA reads TGCAGTGCGCAACACAGCTATGGCTACACCTTC.